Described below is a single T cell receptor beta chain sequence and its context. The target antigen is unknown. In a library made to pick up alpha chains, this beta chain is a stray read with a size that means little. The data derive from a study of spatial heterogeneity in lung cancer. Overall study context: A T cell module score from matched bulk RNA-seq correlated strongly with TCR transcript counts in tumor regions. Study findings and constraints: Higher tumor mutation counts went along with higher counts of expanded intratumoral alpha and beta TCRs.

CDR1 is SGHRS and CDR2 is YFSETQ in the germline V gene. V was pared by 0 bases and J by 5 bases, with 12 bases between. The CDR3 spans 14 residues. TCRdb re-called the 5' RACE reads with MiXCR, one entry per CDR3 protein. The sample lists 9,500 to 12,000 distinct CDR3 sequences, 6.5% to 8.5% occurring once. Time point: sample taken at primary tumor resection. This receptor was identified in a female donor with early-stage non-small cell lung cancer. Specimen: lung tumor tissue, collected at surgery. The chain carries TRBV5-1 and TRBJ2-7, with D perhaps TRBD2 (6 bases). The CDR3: CASSLGPGGDEQYF. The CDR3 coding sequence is TGCGCCAGCAGCTTGGGGCCGGGCGGGGACGAGCAGTACTTC.